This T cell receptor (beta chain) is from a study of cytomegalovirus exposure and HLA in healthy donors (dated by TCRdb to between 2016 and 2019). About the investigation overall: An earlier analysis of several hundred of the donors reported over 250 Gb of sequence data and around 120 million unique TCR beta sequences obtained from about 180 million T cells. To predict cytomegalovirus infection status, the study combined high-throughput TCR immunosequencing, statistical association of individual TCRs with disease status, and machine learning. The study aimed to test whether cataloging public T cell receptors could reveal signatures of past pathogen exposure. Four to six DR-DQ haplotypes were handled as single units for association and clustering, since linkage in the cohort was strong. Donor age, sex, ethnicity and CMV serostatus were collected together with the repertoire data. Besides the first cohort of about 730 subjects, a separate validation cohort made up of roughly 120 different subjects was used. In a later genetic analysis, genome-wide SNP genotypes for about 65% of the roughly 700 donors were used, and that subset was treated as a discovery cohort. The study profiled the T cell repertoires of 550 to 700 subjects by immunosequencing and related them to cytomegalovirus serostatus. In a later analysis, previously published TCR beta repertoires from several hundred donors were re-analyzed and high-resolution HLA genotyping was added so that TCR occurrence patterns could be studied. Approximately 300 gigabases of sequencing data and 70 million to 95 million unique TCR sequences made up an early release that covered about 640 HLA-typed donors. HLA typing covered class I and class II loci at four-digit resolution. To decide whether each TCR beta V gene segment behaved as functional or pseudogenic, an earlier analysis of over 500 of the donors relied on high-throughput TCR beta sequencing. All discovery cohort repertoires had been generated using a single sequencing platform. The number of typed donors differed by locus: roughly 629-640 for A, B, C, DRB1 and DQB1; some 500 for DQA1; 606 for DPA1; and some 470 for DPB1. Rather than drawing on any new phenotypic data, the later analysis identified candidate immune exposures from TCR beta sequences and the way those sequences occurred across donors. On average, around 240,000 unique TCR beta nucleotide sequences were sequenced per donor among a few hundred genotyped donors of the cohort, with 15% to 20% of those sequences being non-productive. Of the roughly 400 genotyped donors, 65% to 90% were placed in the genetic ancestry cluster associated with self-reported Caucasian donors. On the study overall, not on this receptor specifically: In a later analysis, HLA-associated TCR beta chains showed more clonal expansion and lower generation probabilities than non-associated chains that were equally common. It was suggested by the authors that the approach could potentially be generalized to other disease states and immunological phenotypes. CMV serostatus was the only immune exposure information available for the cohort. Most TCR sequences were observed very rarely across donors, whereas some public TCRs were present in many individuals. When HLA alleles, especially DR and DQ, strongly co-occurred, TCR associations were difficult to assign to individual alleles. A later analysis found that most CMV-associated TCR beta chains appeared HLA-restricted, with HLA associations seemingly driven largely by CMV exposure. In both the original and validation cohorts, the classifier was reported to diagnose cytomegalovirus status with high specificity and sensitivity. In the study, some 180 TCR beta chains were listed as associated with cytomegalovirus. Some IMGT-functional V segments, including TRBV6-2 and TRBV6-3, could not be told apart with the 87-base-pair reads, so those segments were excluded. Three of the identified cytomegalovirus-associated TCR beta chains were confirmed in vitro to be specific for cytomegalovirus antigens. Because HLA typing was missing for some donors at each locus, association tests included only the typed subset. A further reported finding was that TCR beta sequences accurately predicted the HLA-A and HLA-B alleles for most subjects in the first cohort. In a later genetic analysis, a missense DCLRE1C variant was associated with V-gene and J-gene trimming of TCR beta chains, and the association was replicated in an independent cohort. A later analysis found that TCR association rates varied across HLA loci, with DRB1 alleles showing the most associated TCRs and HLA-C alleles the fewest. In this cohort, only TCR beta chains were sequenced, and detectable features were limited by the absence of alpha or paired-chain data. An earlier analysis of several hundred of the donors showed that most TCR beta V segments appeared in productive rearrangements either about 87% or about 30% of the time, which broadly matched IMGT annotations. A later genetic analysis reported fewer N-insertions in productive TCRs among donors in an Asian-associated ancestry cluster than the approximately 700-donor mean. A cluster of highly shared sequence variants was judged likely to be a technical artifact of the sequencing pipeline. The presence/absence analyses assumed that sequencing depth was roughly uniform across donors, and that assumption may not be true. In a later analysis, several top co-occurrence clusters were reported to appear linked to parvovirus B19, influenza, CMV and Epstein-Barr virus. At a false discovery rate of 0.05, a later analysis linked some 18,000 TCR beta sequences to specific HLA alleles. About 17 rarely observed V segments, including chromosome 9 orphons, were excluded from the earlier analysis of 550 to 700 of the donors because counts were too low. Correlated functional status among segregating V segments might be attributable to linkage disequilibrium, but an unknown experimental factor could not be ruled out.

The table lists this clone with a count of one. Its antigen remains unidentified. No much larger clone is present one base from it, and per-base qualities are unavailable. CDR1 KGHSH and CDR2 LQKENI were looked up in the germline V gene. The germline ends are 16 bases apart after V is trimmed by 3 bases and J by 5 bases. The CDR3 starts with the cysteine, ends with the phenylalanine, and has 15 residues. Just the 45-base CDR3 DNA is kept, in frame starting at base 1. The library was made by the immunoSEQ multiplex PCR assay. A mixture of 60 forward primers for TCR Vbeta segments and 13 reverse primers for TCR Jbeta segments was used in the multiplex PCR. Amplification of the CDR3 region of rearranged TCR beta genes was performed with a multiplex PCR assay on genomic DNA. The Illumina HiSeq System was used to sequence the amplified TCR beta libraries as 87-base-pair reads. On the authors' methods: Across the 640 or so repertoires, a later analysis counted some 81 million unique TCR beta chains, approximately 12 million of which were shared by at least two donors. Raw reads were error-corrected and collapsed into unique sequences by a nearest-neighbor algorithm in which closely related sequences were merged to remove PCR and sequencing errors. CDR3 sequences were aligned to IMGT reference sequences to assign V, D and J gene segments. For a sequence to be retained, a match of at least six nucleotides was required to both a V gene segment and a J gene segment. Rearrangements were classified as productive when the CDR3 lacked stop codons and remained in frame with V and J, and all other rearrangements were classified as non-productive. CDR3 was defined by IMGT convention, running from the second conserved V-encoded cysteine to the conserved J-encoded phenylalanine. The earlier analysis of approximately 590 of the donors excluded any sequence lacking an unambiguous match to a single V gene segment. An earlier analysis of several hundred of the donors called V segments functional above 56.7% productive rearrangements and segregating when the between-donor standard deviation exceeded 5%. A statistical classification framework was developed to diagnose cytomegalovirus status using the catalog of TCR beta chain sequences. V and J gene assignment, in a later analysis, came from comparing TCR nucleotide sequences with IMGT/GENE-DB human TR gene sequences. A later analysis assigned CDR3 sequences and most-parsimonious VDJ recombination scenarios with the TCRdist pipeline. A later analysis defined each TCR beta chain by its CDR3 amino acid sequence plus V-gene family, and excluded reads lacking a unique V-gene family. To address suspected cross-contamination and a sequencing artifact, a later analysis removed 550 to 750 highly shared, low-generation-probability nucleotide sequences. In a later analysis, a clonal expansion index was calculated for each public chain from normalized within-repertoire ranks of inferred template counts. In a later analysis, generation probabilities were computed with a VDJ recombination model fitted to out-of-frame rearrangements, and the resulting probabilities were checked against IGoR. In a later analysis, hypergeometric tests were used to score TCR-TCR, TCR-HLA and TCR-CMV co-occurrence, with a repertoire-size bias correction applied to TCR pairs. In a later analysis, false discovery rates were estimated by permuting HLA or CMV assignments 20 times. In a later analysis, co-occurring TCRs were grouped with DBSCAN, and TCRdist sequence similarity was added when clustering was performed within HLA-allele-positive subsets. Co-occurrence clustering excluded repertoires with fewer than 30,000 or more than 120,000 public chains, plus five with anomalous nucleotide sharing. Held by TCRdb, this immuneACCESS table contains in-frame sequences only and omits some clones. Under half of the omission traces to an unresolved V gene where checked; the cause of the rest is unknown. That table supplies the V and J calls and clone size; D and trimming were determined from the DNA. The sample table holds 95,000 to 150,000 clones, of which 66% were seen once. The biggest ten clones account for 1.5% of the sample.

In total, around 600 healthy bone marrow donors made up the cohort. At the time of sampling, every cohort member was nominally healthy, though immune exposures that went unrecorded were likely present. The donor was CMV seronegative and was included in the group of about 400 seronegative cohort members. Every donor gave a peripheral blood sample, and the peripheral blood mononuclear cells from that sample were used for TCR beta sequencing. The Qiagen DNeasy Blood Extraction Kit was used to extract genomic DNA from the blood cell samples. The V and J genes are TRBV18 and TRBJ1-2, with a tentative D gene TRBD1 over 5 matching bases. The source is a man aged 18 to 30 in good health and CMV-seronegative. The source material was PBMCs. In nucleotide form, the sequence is TGTGCCAGCTCACCCCGGGGGACGGACGTTTATGGCTACACCTTC. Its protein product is CASSPRGTDVYGYTF.